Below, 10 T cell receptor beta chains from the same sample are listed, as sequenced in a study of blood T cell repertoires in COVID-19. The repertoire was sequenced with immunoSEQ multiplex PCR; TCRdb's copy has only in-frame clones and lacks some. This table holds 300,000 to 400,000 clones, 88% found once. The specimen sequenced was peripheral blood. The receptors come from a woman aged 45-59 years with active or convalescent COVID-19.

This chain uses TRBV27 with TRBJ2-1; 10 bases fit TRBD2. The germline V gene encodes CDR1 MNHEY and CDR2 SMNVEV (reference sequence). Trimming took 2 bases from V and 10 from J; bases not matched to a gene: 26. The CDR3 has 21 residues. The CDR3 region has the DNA TGTGCCAGCAGTTTAGGCACGGGGGGGCCTAGCGGGAGTGTGGGTACAATAGAGCAGTTCTTC. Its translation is CASSLGTGGPSGSVGTIEQFF.

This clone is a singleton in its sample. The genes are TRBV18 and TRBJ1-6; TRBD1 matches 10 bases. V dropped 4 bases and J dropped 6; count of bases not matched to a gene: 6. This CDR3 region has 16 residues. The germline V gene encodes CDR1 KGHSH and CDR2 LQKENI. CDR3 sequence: CASSQLGTGVNSPLHF. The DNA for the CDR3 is TGTGCCAGCTCACAGCTTGGGACAGGGGTTAATTCACCCCTCCACTTT.

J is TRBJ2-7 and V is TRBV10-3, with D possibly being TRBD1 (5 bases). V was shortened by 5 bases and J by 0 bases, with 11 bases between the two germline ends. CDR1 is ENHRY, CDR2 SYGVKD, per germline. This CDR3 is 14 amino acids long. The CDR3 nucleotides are TGTGCCATCAGTCCGGACACGGTCTCCTACGAGCAGTACTTC. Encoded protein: CAISPDTVSYEQYF.

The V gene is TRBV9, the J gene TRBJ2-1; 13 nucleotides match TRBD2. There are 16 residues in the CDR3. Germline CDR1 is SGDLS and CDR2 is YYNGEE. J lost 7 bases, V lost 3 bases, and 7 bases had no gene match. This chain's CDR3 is CASSERGLAGINEQFF. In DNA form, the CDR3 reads TGTGCCAGCAGCGAGCGGGGACTAGCGGGAATAAATGAGCAGTTCTTC.

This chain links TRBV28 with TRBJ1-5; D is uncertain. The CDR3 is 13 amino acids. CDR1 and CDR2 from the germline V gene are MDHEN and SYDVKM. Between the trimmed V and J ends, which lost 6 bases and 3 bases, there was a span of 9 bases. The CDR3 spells CASRRELNQPQHF. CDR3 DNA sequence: TGTGCCAGCAGGAGGGAGCTCAATCAGCCCCAGCATTTT.

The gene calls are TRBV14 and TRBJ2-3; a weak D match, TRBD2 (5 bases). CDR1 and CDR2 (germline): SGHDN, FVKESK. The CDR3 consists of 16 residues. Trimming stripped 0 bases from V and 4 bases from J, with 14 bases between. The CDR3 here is CASSQEGLAEPDTQYF. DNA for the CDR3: TGTGCCAGCAGCCAAGAGGGCCTAGCCGAACCAGATACGCAGTATTTT.

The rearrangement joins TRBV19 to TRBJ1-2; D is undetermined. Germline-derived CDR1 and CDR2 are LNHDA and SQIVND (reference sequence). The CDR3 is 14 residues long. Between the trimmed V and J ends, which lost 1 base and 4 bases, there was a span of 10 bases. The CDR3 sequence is CASSIGSSSYGYTF. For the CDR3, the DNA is TGTGCCAGTAGTATAGGGTCGAGCTCCTATGGCTACACCTTC.

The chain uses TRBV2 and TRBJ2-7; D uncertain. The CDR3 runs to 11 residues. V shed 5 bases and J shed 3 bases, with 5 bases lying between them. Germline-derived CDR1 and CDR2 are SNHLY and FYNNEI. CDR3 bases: TGTGCCAGCAGTTACAGCTACGAGCAGTACTTC. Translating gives CASSYSYEQYF. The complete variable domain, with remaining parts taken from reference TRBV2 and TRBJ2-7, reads EPEVTQTPSHQVTQMGQEVILRCVPISNHLYFYWYRQILGQKVEFLVSFYNNEISEKSEIFDDQFSVERPDGSNFTLKIRSTKLEDSAMYFCASSYSYEQYFGPGTRLTVT.

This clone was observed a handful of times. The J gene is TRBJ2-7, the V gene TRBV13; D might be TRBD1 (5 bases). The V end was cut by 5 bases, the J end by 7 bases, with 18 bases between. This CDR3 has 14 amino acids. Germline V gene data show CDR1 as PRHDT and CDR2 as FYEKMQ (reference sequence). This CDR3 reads CASSQKQGMGEQYF. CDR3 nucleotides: TGTGCCAGCAGCCAGAAGCAGGGTATGGGTGAGCAGTACTTC.

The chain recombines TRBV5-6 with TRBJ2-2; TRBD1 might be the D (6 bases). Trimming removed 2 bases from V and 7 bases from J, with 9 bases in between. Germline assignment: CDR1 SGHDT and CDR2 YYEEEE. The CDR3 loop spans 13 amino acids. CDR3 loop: CASSLGGFGELFF. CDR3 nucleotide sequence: TGTGCCAGCAGCTTAGGGGGTTTCGGGGAGCTGTTTTTT.